This T cell receptor beta chain originates from a study of identical twins. Study outcomes and limitations: Zero-insertion analyses were open to partial confounding by invariant MAIT and iNKT cells.

There are a few counts of this clonotype. Its specificity is unknown. Looked up from germline, CDR1 is ENHRY and CDR2 is SYGVKD. The CDR3 extends over 15 amino acids. V trimming: 3 bases; J trimming: 2 bases; junction bases outside the gene matches: 7. TCRdb fed the 5' RACE reads into MiXCR, producing one record per CDR3 protein. The sample includes 400,000 to 500,000 distinct CDR3 sequences, 15% to 20% of them seen just once. The source of this sequence is a man aged 45-65 years in good health. This chain joins TRBV10-3 and TRBJ2-7, with TRBD1 matching over 7 bases. Material: naive T cells sorted from blood. The CDR3 DNA reads TGTGCCATCAGTGACCAATTAGGGGGCCCCTACGAGCAGTACTTC. Translated, it gives CAISDQLGGPYEQYF.